The source of this T cell receptor beta chain is a study of blood T cell repertoires in COVID-19. Study as a whole: Nucleic acid was either cDNA or gDNA, and it came from T cells, B-cell-depleted T cells, or PBMCs.

This CDR3 spans 15 amino acids. Germline CDR1 SGHTA, CDR2 FQGNSA. Trimming removed 4 bases from V and 2 bases from J, with 12 bases in between. Clones were read by immunoSEQ multiplex PCR, and TCRdb kept only the in-frame ones, dropping some. Among about 350,000 clones listed, roughly 90% were seen once. Sequences were obtained from peripheral blood. The chain links TRBV7-2 to TRBJ1-5; no reliable D call. The source is a woman aged 55-69 years with COVID-19, enrolled during active disease. Written as DNA, the CDR3 is TGTGCCAGCAGCTACGATGCGGGTGGCAATCAGCCCCAGCATTTT. Amino acid sequence: CASSYDAGGNQPQHF.